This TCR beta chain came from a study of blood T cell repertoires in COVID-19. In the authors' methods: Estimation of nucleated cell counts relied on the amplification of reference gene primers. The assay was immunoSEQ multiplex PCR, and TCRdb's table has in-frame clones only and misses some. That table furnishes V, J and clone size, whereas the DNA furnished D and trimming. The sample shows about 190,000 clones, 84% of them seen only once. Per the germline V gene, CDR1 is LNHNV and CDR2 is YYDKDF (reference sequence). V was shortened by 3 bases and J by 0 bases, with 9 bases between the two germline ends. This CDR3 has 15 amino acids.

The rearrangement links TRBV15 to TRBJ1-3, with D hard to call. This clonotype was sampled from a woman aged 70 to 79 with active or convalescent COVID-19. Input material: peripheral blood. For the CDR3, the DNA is TGTGCCACCAGCAGCGGGAGGAGCTCTGGAAACACCATATATTTT. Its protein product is CATSSGRSSGNTIYF.